Listed here is a single TCR beta chain. The entry originates in a study of OX40 agonist ivuxolimab in advanced cancers. Trimming at V came to 7 bases and at J to 8 bases, leaving 16 bases not matched to a gene. Germline V CDR1 and CDR2: LNHDA, SQIVND (reference sequence). The CDR3 totals 16 residues. TCRdb's copy holds only in-frame clones and misses some; the assay was immunoSEQ multiplex PCR. The sample has 85,000 to 100,000 clones; 80% to 90% are singletons. The receptor was isolated from an adult with an advanced solid tumor such as melanoma, head and neck, liver or kidney cancer. Here the sequenced sample was CD4+ or CD8+ T cells sorted from blood, taken in a trial of the OX40 agonist ivuxolimab. This rearrangement joins TRBV19 to TRBJ2-1, with TRBD1 matching 8 bases. The CDR3 bases are TGTGCCAGTAACGGATTTGGCAGGGGGCAAGAATATGAGCAGTTCTTC. It is translated as CASNGFGRGQEYEQFF.